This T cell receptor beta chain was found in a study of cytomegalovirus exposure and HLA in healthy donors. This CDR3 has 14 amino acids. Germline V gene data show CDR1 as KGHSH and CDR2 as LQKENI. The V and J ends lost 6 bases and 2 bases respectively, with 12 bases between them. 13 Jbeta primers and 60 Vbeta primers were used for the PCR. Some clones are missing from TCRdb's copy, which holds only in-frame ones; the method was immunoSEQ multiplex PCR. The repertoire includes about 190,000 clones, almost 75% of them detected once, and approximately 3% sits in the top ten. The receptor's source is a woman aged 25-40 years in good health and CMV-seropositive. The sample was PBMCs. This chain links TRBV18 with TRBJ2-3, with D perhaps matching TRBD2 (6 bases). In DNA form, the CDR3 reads TGTGCCAGCTCCCCCGGGAGCCTCACAGATACGCAGTATTTT. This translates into CASSPGSLTDTQYF.